The rows below give T cell receptor beta chains drawn from one sample of a study of radiotherapy plus CTLA-4 blockade in lung cancer. Sequencing used immunoSEQ multiplex PCR; TCRdb keeps in-frame clones, though not all of them. The sample has more than 90,000 clones, 81% seen once. The input for sequencing was peripheral blood, taken from a patient treated with radiotherapy plus ipilimumab. These receptors were taken from a human donor with non-small cell lung cancer that progressed on radiotherapy plus ipilimumab. Some clones in this sample may be carry-over from other donors' samples. CDR3s include the opening cysteine and the closing phenylalanine or tryptophan. Each record gives: V gene, D gene, J gene, CDR3 protein. The D gene is left open where the match is weak.

V: TRBV7-2
D: .
J: TRBJ2-5
CDR3: CASREGGGGQTQYF

V: TRBV6-5
D: TRBD1
J: TRBJ1-2
CDR3: CASSRQGDGYTF

V: TRBV28
D: TRBD1
J: TRBJ1-1
CDR3: CASRRQGLSEAFF

V: TRBV11-2
D: .
J: TRBJ2-3
CDR3: CASSPQVSSATDTQYF

V: TRBV10-3
D: .
J: TRBJ1-1
CDR3: CATSPTGGSMNTEAFF

V: TRBV25-1
D: .
J: TRBJ2-3
CDR3: CASSEQRVLGTQYF

V: TRBV5-6
D: TRBD2
J: TRBJ2-1
CDR3: CASSLAGGGSFNEQFF

V: TRBV28
D: .
J: TRBJ2-5
CDR3: CASSLYSAETQYF

V: TRBV2
D: TRBD1
J: TRBJ2-7
CDR3: CASSLTGVGEQYF

V: TRBV9
D: .
J: TRBJ2-1
CDR3: CASSLPRRGGDYNEQFF

V: TRBV7-8
D: TRBD1
J: TRBJ2-5
CDR3: CASSHRQGRETQYF

V: TRBV5-8
D: .
J: TRBJ1-3
CDR3: CASSPGVPGNTIYF

V: TRBV27
D: .
J: TRBJ1-2
CDR3: CASSKYRVDGGYTF

V: TRBV29-1
D: TRBD2
J: TRBJ2-3
CDR3: CSVGLATSTDTQYF

V: TRBV6-6
D: .
J: TRBJ2-7
CDR3: CASSHFGGDRYEQYF

V: TRBV6-6
D: .
J: TRBJ1-2
CDR3: CASSYGTGHGYTF

V: TRBV5-1
D: TRBD1
J: TRBJ2-5
CDR3: CASSLWGQGETQYF

V: TRBV7-6
D: .
J: TRBJ1-1
CDR3: CASSSLGAANTEAFF

V: TRBV7-3
D: .
J: TRBJ2-2
CDR3: CASSGAGVQGRELFF

V: TRBV21-1
D: .
J: TRBJ1-1
CDR3: CASSIERQVGSVNTEAFF

V: TRBV4-1
D: .
J: TRBJ1-4
CDR3: CASSQDKGRVRTNEKLFF

V: TRBV7-9
D: .
J: TRBJ1-1
CDR3: CASRPDRLSRDTEAFF

V: TRBV9
D: TRBD1
J: TRBJ2-2
CDR3: CASSPPGTGTTGELFF

V: TRBV9
D: TRBD1
J: TRBJ1-3
CDR3: CASSVAGGGISGNTIYF

V: TRBV16
D: .
J: TRBJ2-6
CDR3: CASSPTVSGANVLTF

V: TRBV5-6
D: TRBD2
J: TRBJ2-3
CDR3: CASSAGTSGGDTQYF

V: TRBV7-9
D: TRBD2
J: TRBJ2-1
CDR3: CASSLVIAGLDYNEQFF

V: TRBV5-1
D: .
J: TRBJ1-4
CDR3: CASSIKRQANEKLFF

V: TRBV5-1
D: TRBD1
J: TRBJ1-2
CDR3: CASSLGTGGAYGYTF

V: TRBV10-3
D: TRBD2
J: TRBJ2-1
CDR3: CAISGKSGGENNEQFF

V: TRBV5-6
D: .
J: TRBJ1-5
CDR3: CASSRRGNYDQPQHF

V: TRBV13
D: .
J: TRBJ2-7
CDR3: CASSPSSYEQYF

V: TRBV5-4
D: .
J: TRBJ1-2
CDR3: CASSLGLQDYGYTF

V: TRBV4-3
D: .
J: TRBJ1-6
CDR3: CASSQDQAGRVDSPLHF

V: TRBV4-3
D: .
J: TRBJ1-1
CDR3: CASSQDYYVQLNTEAFF

V: TRBV19
D: TRBD2
J: TRBJ2-2
CDR3: CASSKLAGNTGELFF

V: TRBV5-4
D: .
J: TRBJ2-7
CDR3: CASTAGTYEQYF

V: TRBV10-3
D: .
J: TRBJ1-1
CDR3: CAISGTGLPEAFF

V: TRBV19
D: .
J: TRBJ1-2
CDR3: CASSPIRSYGYTF

V: TRBV2
D: TRBD2
J: TRBJ2-5
CDR3: CASSETSGVEETQYF

V: TRBV29-1
D: TRBD1
J: TRBJ1-1
CDR3: CSVADRGLDTEAFF

V: TRBV19
D: TRBD1
J: TRBJ1-4
CDR3: CASNPTGGEKLFF

V: TRBV4-3
D: .
J: TRBJ2-6
CDR3: CASSQENRGANGLTF

V: TRBV7-2
D: .
J: TRBJ1-3
CDR3: CASSLVGSAGNTIYF

V: TRBV7-2
D: .
J: TRBJ2-7
CDR3: CASSLIRTAEQYF

V: TRBV12-5
D: .
J: TRBJ1-5
CDR3: CASGLVQAGQPQHF

V: TRBV10-1
D: .
J: TRBJ1-2
CDR3: CASSESGPGHESNYGYTF

V: TRBV4-1
D: .
J: TRBJ1-5
CDR3: CASSQENGLGQPQHF

V: TRBV27
D: TRBD2
J: TRBJ2-7
CDR3: CASSPRGLGYEQYF

V: TRBV6-1
D: .
J: TRBJ1-5
CDR3: CASSEQGPNQPQHF

V: TRBV6-1
D: .
J: TRBJ1-5
CDR3: CASSPQKIQPQHF

V: TRBV18
D: .
J: TRBJ1-4
CDR3: CASSPLEQLRTGLPKLFF

V: TRBV28
D: .
J: TRBJ1-2
CDR3: CASSDRDGYTF

V: TRBV11-2
D: .
J: TRBJ1-1
CDR3: CASSSTSQTVPEAFF

V: TRBV27
D: TRBD2
J: TRBJ2-1
CDR3: CASSFKGASGANEQFF